The entry that follows covers one T cell receptor (beta chain) sequence. Its antigen is as yet unknown. The sample comes from a study of cytomegalovirus exposure and HLA in healthy donors. General study points: Presence/absence analyses supposed approximately even sequencing depth among donors.

PCR amplification relied on 60 Vbeta primers (plus 13 Jbeta primers). The data were produced by immunoSEQ multiplex PCR, yet TCRdb's version contains in-frame clones alone and is incomplete. The table includes more than 110,000 clones, roughly 76% detected once. The V gene end was trimmed by 0 bases and the J gene end by 0 bases; junction bases not matched to a gene: 6. Germline CDR1 and CDR2: SGHKS and YYEKEE (reference sequence). The CDR3 is 18 amino acids. Healthy bone marrow donors formed the donor group. This clonotype was obtained from a human donor in good health. This chain connects TRBV5-5 to TRBJ2-7; 13 bases line up with TRBD2. The sample taken for sequencing was PBMCs. Here the CDR3 reads CASSLGLAGGLFSYEQYF. The CDR3 DNA is TGTGCCAGCAGCTTGGGACTAGCGGGAGGCCTTTTCTCCTACGAGCAGTACTTC. Full variable domain (missing parts from reference TRBV5-5 and TRBJ2-7): DAGVTQSPTHLIKTRGQQVTLRCSPISGHKSVSWYQQVLGQGPQFIFQYYEKEERGRGNFPDRFSARQFPNYSSELNVNALLLGDSALYLCASSLGLAGGLFSYEQYFGPGTRLTVT.